These 8 T cell receptor beta chains came from one sample sequenced in a study of cytomegalovirus exposure and HLA in healthy donors (dated by TCRdb to 2017 to 2019). Receptor amplification or capture employed the immunoSEQ multiplex PCR assay. The multiplex PCR relied on a mix of 60 forward primers for TCR Vbeta segments and 13 reverse primers for TCR Jbeta segments. In its TCRdb copy, this immuneACCESS table keeps in-frame sequences only and misses some clones. Where compared with another copy, unresolved V genes explain less than half of these, and the others have no known cause. The sample table contains about 150,000 clones; only one count was recorded for around 84% of them. Together, the top ten hold approximately 1.9% of the sample. The sample was PBMCs. The origin of the receptors is a man in his late teens or twenties in good health and CMV-seronegative.

The table lists this clone with a count of one. J is TRBJ2-1 and V is TRBV7-9; D is unresolved. Looked up from germline, CDR1 is SEHNR and CDR2 is FQNEAQ (reference sequence). The CDR3 sequence is 13 residues long. Deletions cut 2 bases from V and 5 bases from J, with 7 bases between. CDR3 in amino acids: CASSLRQDNEQFF. The CDR3 coding sequence is TGTGCCAGCAGCTTAAGGCAGGACAATGAGCAGTTCTTC. The variable domain in full, with the rest retrieved from reference TRBV7-9 and TRBJ2-1, is DTGVSQNPRHKITKRGQNVTFRCDPISEHNRLYWYRQTLGQGPEFLTYFQNEAQLEKSRLLSDRFSAERPKGSFSTLEIQRTEQGDSAMYLCASSLRQDNEQFFGPGTRLTVL.

The V and J genes are TRBV15 and TRBJ1-6, with D perhaps TRBD1 (6 bases). The V and J ends lost 0 bases and 10 bases respectively, with 16 bases between them. This CDR3 is 16 amino acids long. The germline V gene has CDR1 LNHNV and CDR2 YYDKDF (reference sequence). CDR3 sequence reads: CATSRDLIQRGSPLHF. CDR3 DNA: TGTGCCACCAGCAGAGATTTGATCCAAAGGGGGTCACCCCTCCACTTT.

This chain joins TRBV27 and TRBJ2-1; tentatively, D is TRBD2 (5 bases). CDR1 and CDR2 (germline): MNHEY, SMNVEV (reference sequence). The germline V and J ends were trimmed by 4 bases and 0 bases, with 25 bases remaining between them. The CDR3 runs to 20 residues. In DNA, the CDR3 is TGTGCCAGCAGTTCCTACTACACTCCTGGGGTAGGGAGCTCCTACAATGAGCAGTTCTTC. It translates to CASSSYYTPGVGSSYNEQFF.

The rearrangement uses TRBV6-6 and TRBJ2-7; TRBD2 is a possible D gene (5 bases). Looked up from germline, CDR1 is MNHNY and CDR2 is SVGAGI (reference sequence). V was trimmed by 2 bases and J by 5 bases, leaving 10 bases between them. The CDR3 sequence is 13 residues long. The CDR3 DNA reads as TGTGCCAGCAGTTACGTCGAGGGTGACGAGCAGTACTTC. Translating it yields CASSYVEGDEQYF.

CDR3 sequence (DNA): TGCGCCAGCAGCTTGACGGAGACGAACACCGGGGAGCTGTTTTTT. Protein sequence: CASSLTETNTGELFF. This chain uses TRBV5-1 with TRBJ2-2; D gene ambiguous. The CDR3 spans 15 residues. V shed 1 base and J shed 0 bases, with 7 bases lying between them. CDR1 SGHRS and CDR2 YFSETQ come from the germline V gene. The full variable domain, its missing parts supplied by reference TRBV5-1 and TRBJ2-2, is KAGVTQTPRYLIKTRGQQVTLSCSPISGHRSVSWYQQTPGQGLQFLFEYFSETQRNKGNFPGRFSGRQFSNSRSEMNVSTLELGDSALYLCASSLTETNTGELFFGEGSRLTVL.

The rearrangement joins TRBV2 to TRBJ2-1; a possible D gene is TRBD1 (5 bases). CDR1 SNHLY and CDR2 FYNNEI come from the germline V gene. The CDR3 runs 16 residues. The V gene lost 7 bases and the J gene lost 4 bases, with 20 bases spanning the gap. The CDR3 DNA reads TGTGCCAGCAAAACCCCAGACAGCTCGATTTACAATGAGCAGTTCTTC. Amino acids: CASKTPDSSIYNEQFF.

The genes are TRBV5-5 and TRBJ2-7; D call uncertain. Trimming took 4 bases from V and 2 from J, leaving 7 bases between them. Germline V gene sequence: CDR1 SGHKS, CDR2 YYEKEE (reference sequence). The CDR3 spans 12 residues. The CDR3 reads CASSGQAYEQYF. Here the CDR3 DNA reads TGTGCCAGCAGCGGCCAGGCCTACGAGCAGTACTTC.

This sequence joins TRBV4-1 and TRBJ2-5; D is possibly TRBD2 (6 bases). CDR3 length: 15 amino acids. The V end lost 0 bases, the J end lost 5 bases, and 13 bases lay between the germline ends. From germline, CDR1 is MGHRA and CDR2 YSYEKL. In DNA, the CDR3 is TGCGCCAGCAGCCAAGACGGGACCGGAGGGGAGACCCAGTACTTC. Translating gives CASSQDGTGGETQYF.